This T cell receptor (beta chain) derives from a study of CD4 and CD8 cells across lung adenocarcinoma regions. Looked up from germline, CDR1 is MNHEY and CDR2 is SVGAGI. The CDR3 has 14 residues. V lost 6 bases, J lost 2 bases, and 12 bases lay in between. TCRdb reprocessed the PCR reads via MiXCR and lists one record per CDR3 protein. Seen here are more than 6,000 distinct CDR3 sequences, approximately 49% observed once, and the top ten hold under 20%. By frequency in the sample, this clonotype is medium-sized (0.01 to 0.1%). The rearrangement joins TRBV6-5 to TRBJ2-3, with D perhaps TRBD1 or TRBD2 (5 bases each). This TCR was sampled from a female donor with lung adenocarcinoma. The CD4 and CD8 labels of this study may be unreliable. Input material: CD8+ T cells from the center of a lung tumor. The chain's CDR3 is CASSLGPPTDTQYF. CDR3 DNA sequence: TGTGCCAGCAGCCTGGGACCGCCCACAGATACGCAGTATTTT.